A single sample is the source of the 24 T cell receptor beta chains below, sequenced in a study of blood T cell repertoires in COVID-19 (dated by TCRdb to 2018 to 2021). Library generation was performed with the immunoSEQ multiplex PCR assay. TCRdb holds this immuneACCESS table with in-frame rearrangements only. Some clones are missing; in checked studies, unresolved V genes explain under half, and the rest has no known cause. Counted in this sample were about 120,000 clones; 88% of them appeared once. The ten largest make up roughly 3.3% of the sample. Material: peripheral blood. These receptors originate from a woman in her 50s with acute or convalescent COVID-19.

The chain has TRBV2 and TRBJ2-3, with 7 bases aligning to TRBD2. This CDR3 region has 16 residues. Per germline, CDR1 SNHLY and CDR2 FYNNEI. V dropped 8 bases and J dropped 3; count of bases not matched to a gene: 14. The CDR3 DNA is TGTGCCAGCCAACCTCCCCGGACTAGATATACAGATACGCAGTATTTT. Translation gives CASQPPRTRYTDTQYF.

This chain uses TRBV27 with TRBJ2-5; D is perhaps TRBD2 (7 bases). The ends were cut back, 8 bases at V and 5 bases at J, with 15 bases in the middle. The CDR3 is 13 amino acids. CDR1 MNHEY and CDR2 SMNVEV come from the germline V gene (reference sequence). CDR3 sequence: CASGWRGGETQYF. The CDR3 DNA is TGTGCCAGCGGCTGGAGGGGGGGGGAGACCCAGTACTTC.

The genes are TRBV24-1 and TRBJ2-1, with TRBD1 identical over 9 bases. There are 15 residues in the CDR3. V lost 4 bases, J lost 7 bases, and 7 bases stayed unmatched. The germline V gene encodes CDR1 KGHDR and CDR2 SFDVKD. The CDR3 nucleotides read TGTGCCACCAGTGAACCTGGGACAGGGAGAAATGAGCAGTTCTTC. This translates into CATSEPGTGRNEQFF.

The rearrangement joins TRBV29-1 to TRBJ2-1; the match to TRBD2 covers 9 bases. Germline loops: CDR1 SQVTM, CDR2 ANQGSEA. V dropped 6 bases and J dropped 4; count of bases not matched to a gene: 10. The CDR3 is 15 amino acids. CDR3 sequence reads: CSVGSGGLGYNEQFF. The CDR3 bases are TGCAGCGTAGGGAGCGGGGGGCTAGGTTACAATGAGCAGTTCTTC.

This chain uses TRBV29-1 with TRBJ2-7; D is unclear. This CDR3 contains 11 residues. The V gene's germline CDR1 is SQVTM and CDR2 ANQGSEA. Trimming pared 6 bases from V and 1 base from J, leaving 7 bases between. The CDR3 loop is CSVLTSYEQYF. The CDR3 bases are TGCAGCGTCCTAACTTCCTACGAGCAGTACTTC.

This chain links TRBV5-1 with TRBJ1-2, with TRBD1 as a possible D gene (6 bases). Germline assignment: CDR1 SGHRS and CDR2 YFSETQ. This CDR3 is 15 amino acids long. V lost 4 bases and J lost 5, with 18 bases in between. The CDR3 protein is CASSPNGQRRYGYTF. The CDR3 region has the DNA TGCGCCAGCAGCCCGAACGGACAGAGGAGGTATGGCTACACCTTC.

The gene calls are TRBV28 and TRBJ2-2; 8 nucleotides line up with TRBD1. Trimming took 3 bases from V and 6 from J; bases not matched to a gene: 12. Germline-derived CDR1 and CDR2 are MDHEN and SYDVKM. The CDR3 is 17 residues long. The CDR3 reads CASSLADRGGIAGELFF. CDR3 coding DNA: TGTGCCAGCAGTTTGGCCGACAGGGGCGGAATAGCCGGGGAGCTGTTTTTT.

The chain combines TRBV19 with TRBJ1-1; maybe TRBD1 (6 bases). The CDR3 contains 16 residues. V shed 2 bases and J shed 1 base, with 14 bases lying between them. Germline lookup yields CDR1 LNHDA and CDR2 SQIVND (reference sequence). This CDR3 is CASSIRVGAGNTEAFF. The CDR3 DNA is TGTGCCAGTAGTATAAGGGTGGGGGCAGGGAACACTGAAGCTTTCTTT.

The J gene is TRBJ2-1, the V gene TRBV7-7; D may be TRBD2 (5 bases). There are 15 residues in the CDR3. The V end was cut by 1 base, the J end by 5 bases, with 12 bases between. From germline, CDR1 is SSHAT and CDR2 FNYEAQ (reference sequence). CDR3 bases: TGTGCCAGCAGCTTAGGCCCGGACTCGAACAATGAGCAGTTCTTC. Its translation is CASSLGPDSNNEQFF. Looking up the rest from reference TRBV7-7 and TRBJ2-1 gives the full variable domain: GAGVSQSPRYKVTKRGQDVTLRCDPISSHATLYWYQQALGQGPEFLTYFNYEAQPDKSGLPSDRFSAERPEGSISTLTIQRTEQRDSAMYRCASSLGPDSNNEQFFGPGTRLTVL.

V and J are TRBV27 and TRBJ1-2, with D maybe TRBD1 (5 bases). CDR1 is MNHEY, CDR2 SMNVEV, per germline (reference sequence). Trimming took 6 bases from V and 4 from J, leaving 18 bases between them. This CDR3 contains 15 residues. DNA for the CDR3: TGTGCCAGCAGCACAACCTCTAAAGGGGCCTATGGCTACACCTTC. Amino acids: CASSTTSKGAYGYTF.

This clone was observed a single time. The chain combines TRBV10-3 with TRBJ1-1; D is possibly TRBD1 (5 bases). Germline V gene sequence: CDR1 ENHRY, CDR2 SYGVKD. With 4 bases removed from V and 5 bases from J, the gap between germline ends came to 14 bases. The CDR3 consists of 14 residues. The CDR3 reads CAISGGVAGTEAFF. As DNA, the CDR3 is TGTGCCATCAGTGGGGGGGTGGCTGGGACTGAAGCTTTCTTT.

For the CDR3, the DNA is TGTGCCACCAGCCGACCGAGCGCCTACGAGCAGTACTTC. Protein product: CATSRPSAYEQYF. V usage is TRBV15 and J usage is TRBJ2-7; D is unclear. This CDR3 spans 13 amino acids. The germline V gene encodes CDR1 LNHNV and CDR2 YYDKDF (reference sequence). V gave up 5 bases and J gave up 2 bases, with 10 bases separating them.

The CDR3 region is CASSFEFGEQYF. CDR3 DNA sequence: TGTGCCAGCAGTTTCGAGTTCGGCGAGCAGTACTTC. The V gene is TRBV12-3 or TRBV12-4, the J gene TRBJ2-7; the D is unclear. V gave up 3 bases and J gave up 6 bases, with 9 bases separating them. The CDR3 length is 12 residues.

The chain combines TRBV18 with TRBJ2-3, with 9 bases aligning to TRBD2. V lost 3 bases, J lost 5 bases, and 6 bases stayed unmatched. The CDR3 has 15 residues. Germline CDR1 KGHSH, CDR2 LQKENI. In DNA, the CDR3 is TGTGCCAGCTCACCGGTAGCGGGAGCGAAAGATACGCAGTATTTT. Protein: CASSPVAGAKDTQYF.

CDR3 region: CASRSKGLLGNQPQHF. The DNA of the CDR3 is TGTGCCAGCAGGTCTAAGGGGCTGCTGGGCAATCAGCCCCAGCATTTT. The gene calls are TRBV28 and TRBJ1-5; TRBD1 might be the D (5 bases). This CDR3 is 16 amino acids long. The V gene's germline CDR1 is MDHEN and CDR2 SYDVKM. Trimming took off 6 bases at V and 2 bases at J, with 17 bases between the two ends.

The gene calls are TRBV28 and TRBJ1-1, with a weak D call TRBD1 (6 bases). Trimming left V 3 bases short and J 2 bases short, with 10 bases between. The CDR3 is made up of 14 amino acids. Germline CDR1 and CDR2: MDHEN and SYDVKM. DNA for the CDR3: TGTGCCAGCAGTTTGTCGGGACAAAACACTGAAGCTTTCTTT. It codes for CASSLSGQNTEAFF.

The chain is built from TRBV2 and TRBJ1-1; D is perhaps TRBD1 (6 bases). The germline V gene has CDR1 SNHLY and CDR2 FYNNEI. This CDR3 is 17 amino acids long. V lost 4 bases and J 0 bases, leaving 18 bases between the germline ends. The CDR3 spells CASSARGLGTMNTEAFF. CDR3 DNA: TGTGCCAGCAGTGCACGAGGGTTGGGGACAATGAACACTGAAGCTTTCTTT.

This clone was seen once. V is TRBV4-1 and J is TRBJ1-6; the D gene is possibly TRBD1 (6 bases). The CDR3 length is 16 residues. From germline, CDR1 is MGHRA and CDR2 YSYEKL. The V end lost 0 bases, the J end lost 6 bases, and 12 bases lay between the germline ends. The CDR3 loop reads CASSQDPGQLNSPLHF. Written as DNA, the CDR3 is TGCGCCAGCAGCCAAGATCCCGGACAGCTTAATTCACCCCTCCACTTT.

The chain recombines TRBV3-1 (or the pseudogene TRBV3-2) with TRBJ1-3, with D perhaps matching TRBD1 (6 bases). The CDR3 has 16 residues. Trimming left V 4 bases short and J 0 bases short, with 13 bases between. Germline loops: CDR1 LGHDT, CDR2 YNNKEL (reference sequence). The DNA of the CDR3 is TGTGCCAGCAGCCTTCAGGGGTTTGGCTCTGGAAACACCATATATTTT. It encodes CASSLQGFGSGNTIYF.

The chain joins TRBV18 to TRBJ1-2; perhaps TRBD1 as D (6 bases). Per the germline V gene, CDR1 is KGHSH and CDR2 is LQKENI. The CDR3 loop spans 17 amino acids. V lost 3 bases and J 4 bases, leaving 21 bases between the germline ends. CDR3 nucleotides: TGTGCCAGCTCACCTACGGCGACAGGCCGCCACCCCTATGGCTACACCTTC. Protein product: CASSPTATGRHPYGYTF.

V and J are TRBV24-1 and TRBJ2-5; D is possibly TRBD1 (5 bases). The CDR3 sequence is 15 residues long. Germline values: CDR1 KGHDR, CDR2 SFDVKD. Trimming stripped 3 bases from V and 5 bases from J, with 15 bases between. The CDR3 loop reads CATSDPRQGSETQYF. CDR3 nucleotide sequence: TGTGCCACCAGTGATCCTAGGCAGGGTTCGGAGACCCAGTACTTC.

The chain uses TRBV29-1 and TRBJ1-5, with 7 bases that match TRBD1. The CDR3 sequence is 13 residues long. From germline, CDR1 is SQVTM and CDR2 ANQGSEA. V lost 4 bases and J lost 5; bases outside the gene matches: 5. The CDR3 bases are TGCAGCGTTGCGGGGACAGAAGATCAGCCCCAGCATTTT. Protein: CSVAGTEDQPQHF.

This chain joins TRBV29-1 and TRBJ2-2; D is possibly TRBD1 (5 bases). V dropped 6 bases and J dropped 2 bases, with 10 bases sitting between them. Per the germline V gene, CDR1 is SQVTM and CDR2 is ANQGSEA. The CDR3 covers 13 residues. Here the CDR3 reads CSVDRYNTGELFF. The CDR3 nucleotides are TGCAGCGTAGACAGATACAACACCGGGGAGCTGTTTTTT.

The V and J genes are TRBV10-3 and TRBJ2-1, with TRBD2 matching 12 bases. The V segment lost 6 bases and the J segment 5 bases; nucleotides outside the gene matches: 2. Germline V gene data show CDR1 as ENHRY and CDR2 as SYGVKD. This CDR3 contains 14 residues. CDR3 in DNA: TGTGCCATCAGCCGACTAGCGGGAGACAATGAGCAGTTCTTC. This codes for CAISRLAGDNEQFF.